This T cell receptor beta chain was sequenced during a study of technical replicates of blood from a few donors. Data came from immunoSEQ multiplex PCR; TCRdb stores just in-frame clones and leaves some out. The repertoire has 85,000 to 95,000 clones, 96% of them found once; the top ten carry 0.36%. J was trimmed by 5 bases and V by 0 bases; bases with no gene match: 6. This CDR3 contains 16 residues. In germline, CDR1 is MNHNS, CDR2 SASEGT. The chain couples TRBV6-1 to TRBJ2-5; TRBD1 matches at 10 bases. Sequencing input: T cells isolated from PBMCs. This clonotype was obtained from a human donor in good health. CDR3 region: CASSEALGQGSETQYF. The CDR3 coding sequence is TGTGCCAGCAGTGAAGCGCTGGGACAGGGGAGTGAGACCCAGTACTTC.